The present T cell receptor beta chain was sequenced within a study of neurological immune-mediated disorders. Study context: Relapsing-remitting forms accounted for about 90% of the roughly 34 multiple sclerosis patients and secondary progressive forms for 3. Whole-study results and caveats: The expanded clones of different subjects shared no CDR3 amino acid sequences (suggesting private repertoires in all groups).

This clonotype was counted many times. Its antigen is unknown. The T cells used for sorted libraries numbered 1 million, either CD4+ or CD8+. CDR1 and CDR2 from the germline V gene are SGHVS and FQNEAQ. This CDR3 is built from 13 residues. The ends were cut back, 4 bases at V and 6 bases at J, with 9 bases in the middle. The team produced cDNA through 5'RACE using 10-nucleotide random UMIs. In TCRdb, the 5' RACE reads were re-called with MiXCR into one record per CDR3 protein. The sample lists about 22,000 distinct CDR3 sequences, 15% to 20% occurring once. The gene calls are TRBV7-8 and TRBJ1-4; D is perhaps TRBD1 (6 bases). Sample: CD8+ T cells from blood. This receptor was taken from a woman aged 18-29 years with multiple sclerosis. CDR3 protein: CASSSYRDEKLFF. DNA for the CDR3: TGTGCCAGCAGCTCATACAGGGATGAAAAACTGTTTTTT.